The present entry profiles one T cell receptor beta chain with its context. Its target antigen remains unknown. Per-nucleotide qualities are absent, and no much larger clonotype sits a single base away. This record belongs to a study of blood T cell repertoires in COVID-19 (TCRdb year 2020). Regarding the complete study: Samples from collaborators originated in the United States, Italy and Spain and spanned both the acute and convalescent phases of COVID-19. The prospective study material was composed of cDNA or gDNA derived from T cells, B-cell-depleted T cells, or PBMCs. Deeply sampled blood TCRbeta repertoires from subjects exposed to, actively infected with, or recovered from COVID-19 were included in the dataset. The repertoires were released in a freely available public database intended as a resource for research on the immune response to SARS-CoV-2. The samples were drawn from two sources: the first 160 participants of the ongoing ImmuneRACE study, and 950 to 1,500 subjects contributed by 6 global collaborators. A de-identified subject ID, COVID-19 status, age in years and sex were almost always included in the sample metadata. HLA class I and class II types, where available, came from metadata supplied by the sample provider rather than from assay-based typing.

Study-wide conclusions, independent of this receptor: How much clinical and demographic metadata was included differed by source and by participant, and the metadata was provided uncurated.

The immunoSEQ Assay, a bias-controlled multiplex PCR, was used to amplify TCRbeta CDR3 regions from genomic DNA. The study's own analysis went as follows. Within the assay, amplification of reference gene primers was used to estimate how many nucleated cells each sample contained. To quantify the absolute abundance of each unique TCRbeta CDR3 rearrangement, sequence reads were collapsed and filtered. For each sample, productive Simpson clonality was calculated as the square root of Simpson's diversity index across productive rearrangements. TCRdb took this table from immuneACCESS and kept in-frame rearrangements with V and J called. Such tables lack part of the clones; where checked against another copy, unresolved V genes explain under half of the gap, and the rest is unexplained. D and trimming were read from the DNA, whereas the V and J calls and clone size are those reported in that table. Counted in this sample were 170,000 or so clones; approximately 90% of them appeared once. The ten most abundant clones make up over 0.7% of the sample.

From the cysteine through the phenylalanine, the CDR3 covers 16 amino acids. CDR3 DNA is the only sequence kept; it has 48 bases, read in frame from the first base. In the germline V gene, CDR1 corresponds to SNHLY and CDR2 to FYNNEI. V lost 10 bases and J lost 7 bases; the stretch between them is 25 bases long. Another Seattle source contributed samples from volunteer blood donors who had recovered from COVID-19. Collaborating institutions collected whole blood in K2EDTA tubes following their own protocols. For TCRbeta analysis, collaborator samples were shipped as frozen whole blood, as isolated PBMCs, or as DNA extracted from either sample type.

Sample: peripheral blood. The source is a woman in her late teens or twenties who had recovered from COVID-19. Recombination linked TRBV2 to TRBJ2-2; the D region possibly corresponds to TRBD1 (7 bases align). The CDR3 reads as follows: CAKTPRGGRRGGELFF. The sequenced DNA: TGTGCCAAGACGCCCAGAGGGGGCCGGAGGGGCGGGGAGCTGTTTTTT.